This T cell receptor (beta chain) was obtained from a study of T cells in localized non-small cell lung cancer. Points from the study as a whole: Sequence data derive from only one tumor region, so heterogeneity remains possible. Uninvolved adjacent lung had higher T cell clonality than tumor and all other tissues. A median approximately 57 of the top 100 tumor clones appeared in adjacent lung.

This clone was observed a few times. Its antigen is currently unknown. The table came from immunoSEQ multiplex PCR; TCRdb's copy has only in-frame clones and leaves some out. The sample yields 1,500 or so clones, about 26% seen once. The source is a male donor at least 60 years old with stage II lung adenocarcinoma. Sequenced here: normal lung tissue next to the tumor, sampled before any cancer treatment.

The CDR3 loop reads CSVEEGAGGQGGYTF. Here the CDR3 DNA reads TGCAGCGTTGAAGAGGGGGCTGGGGGGCAGGGCGGCTACACCTTC. The V call is TRBV29-1, the J call TRBJ1-2, with D possibly matching TRBD1 (6 bases). The V gene's germline CDR1 is SQVTM and CDR2 ANQGSEA. Trimming shortened V by 0 bases and J by 8 bases, and 19 bases separated the two germline ends. This CDR3 contains 15 residues.